This T cell receptor (beta chain) comes out of a study of cytomegalovirus exposure and HLA in healthy donors. Study-level information: A data release that came early held around 85 million unique TCRs from HLA-typed donors. Study-wide results and caveats: After further analysis at a later stage, roughly 16,000 TCR beta sequences were associated with HLA alleles at 0.05 false discovery rate.

As for this clone: Antigen: not known.

The germline V gene encodes CDR1 SGHTA and CDR2 FQGNSA. CDR3 length: 14 amino acids. V dropped 4 bases and J dropped 6 bases, with 13 bases sitting between them. Researchers ran the PCR with 60 Vbeta and 13 Jbeta primers. The table came from immunoSEQ multiplex PCR; TCRdb's copy has only in-frame clones and leaves some out. Among about 150,000 clones listed, approximately 72% were seen once. This clonotype originated in a man in his late teens or twenties in good health and CMV-seronegative. Source material: PBMCs. This chain links TRBV7-2 with TRBJ1-5; TRBD1 is a possible D gene (5 bases). The CDR3 sequence is CASSWGGVGQPQHF. CDR3 coding DNA: TGTGCCAGCAGCTGGGGGGGGGTTGGTCAGCCCCAGCATTTT. Full variable domain (outside the CDR3, taken from reference TRBV7-2 and TRBJ1-5): GAGVSQSPSNKVTEKGKDVELRCDPISGHTALYWYRQSLGQGLEFLIYFQGNSAPDKSGLPSDRFSAERTGGSVSTLTIQRTQQEDSAVYLCASSWGGVGQPQHFGDGTRLSIL.